This T cell receptor (beta chain) was observed in a study of OX40 agonist ivuxolimab in advanced cancers. Notes on the research overall: The costimulatory receptor OX40 (CD134) was targeted by ivuxolimab, a fully human IgG2 agonistic monoclonal antibody. Intravenous ivuxolimab was administered to patients every 2 weeks at six dose levels: 0.01, 0.1, 0.3, 1.5, 3 and 10 mg/kg. Of the roughly 52 dose-escalation patients, hepatocellular carcinoma was present in approximately 20, melanoma in around 15, renal cell carcinoma in 9 and head and neck cancer in 9. In the dose-escalation cohort, 70% to 85% of patients were male, and the mean age was 60 years with a range of 23 to 79. Prior anti-PD-1, anti-PD-L1 or anti-CTLA-4 therapy was permitted, and checkpoint inhibitors had been received by roughly 42% of dose-escalation patients. Partial responses occurred in three dose-escalation patients: two with cutaneous melanoma and one with hepatocellular carcinoma. The purpose of peripheral TCRbeta sequencing was to test whether ivuxolimab changed TCR sequence diversity and led to clonal T-cell expansion. The monotherapy dose-escalation portion (N of about 52 patients) of the phase I ivuxolimab trial is reported in the paper.

Results and caveats for the whole study, not just this receptor: After ivuxolimab, more expanded clones were found on average in CD8+ T cells than in CD4+ T cells. Clonal expansion of both CD4+ and CD8+ blood T cells was observed from baseline to week 6 at doses 0.1 to 3.0 mg/kg. In partial responders in the 0.1-3.0 mg/kg groups, normalized peripheral clonal expansion was found to be among the lowest, especially among CD8+ T cells. The antigen specificity of the clonally expanded peripheral T cells was not determined. Low levels of normalized T-cell clonal expansion were also seen in some patients who did not respond.

Patients with a history of autoimmune disease or receiving systemic immunosuppression were excluded from the trial. Peripheral blood for TCR sequencing was drawn from every dose cohort at baseline, at cycle 4 day 1 and at cycle 7 day 1. Samples were obtained from an open-label, multicenter, first-in-human phase I dose-escalation trial of ivuxolimab. Adults with locally advanced or metastatic melanoma, renal cell carcinoma, hepatocellular carcinoma or head and neck squamous cell carcinoma were enrolled in the trial. Before TCR sequencing, CD4+ T cells and CD8+ T cells from peripheral blood were sorted into separate populations. Turning to this clone: What this receptor recognizes is not known. Base quality data are lacking; no much larger clone is found one base away.

Taken from the germline V gene, the CDR1 and CDR2 loops are SGHVS and FNYEAQ. V loses 0 bases of germline sequence and J loses 1 base, and the interval between the two ends is 9 bases. The CDR3 covers 15 residues, taking in both the cysteine and the phenylalanine. Only the CDR3 portion is preserved as DNA: 45 bases, with reading frame beginning at the first base. To sequence the TCRbeta CDR3 region, genomic DNA was isolated from the sorted cells. The immunoSEQ Assay was used for sequencing of TCRbeta CDR3 regions. In its TCRdb copy, this immuneACCESS table keeps in-frame sequences only and misses some clones. Where compared with another copy, unresolved V genes explain less than half of these, and the others have no known cause. The sample includes some 50,000 clones, with roughly 79% observed a single time. Approximately 5.8% of the sample belongs to the ten largest clones.

In this chain, TRBV7-6 is recombined with TRBJ1-1; a tentative D call is TRBD1 (6 bases match). The sample consisted of CD4+ or CD8+ T cells sorted from blood, taken in a trial of the OX40 agonist ivuxolimab. The sequence came from an adult with an advanced solid tumor such as melanoma, head and neck, liver or kidney cancer. The DNA sequence reads TGTGCCAGCAGCTTAGCGTCACAGGGGAACACTGAAGCTTTCTTT. Its protein reads: CASSLASQGNTEAFF.